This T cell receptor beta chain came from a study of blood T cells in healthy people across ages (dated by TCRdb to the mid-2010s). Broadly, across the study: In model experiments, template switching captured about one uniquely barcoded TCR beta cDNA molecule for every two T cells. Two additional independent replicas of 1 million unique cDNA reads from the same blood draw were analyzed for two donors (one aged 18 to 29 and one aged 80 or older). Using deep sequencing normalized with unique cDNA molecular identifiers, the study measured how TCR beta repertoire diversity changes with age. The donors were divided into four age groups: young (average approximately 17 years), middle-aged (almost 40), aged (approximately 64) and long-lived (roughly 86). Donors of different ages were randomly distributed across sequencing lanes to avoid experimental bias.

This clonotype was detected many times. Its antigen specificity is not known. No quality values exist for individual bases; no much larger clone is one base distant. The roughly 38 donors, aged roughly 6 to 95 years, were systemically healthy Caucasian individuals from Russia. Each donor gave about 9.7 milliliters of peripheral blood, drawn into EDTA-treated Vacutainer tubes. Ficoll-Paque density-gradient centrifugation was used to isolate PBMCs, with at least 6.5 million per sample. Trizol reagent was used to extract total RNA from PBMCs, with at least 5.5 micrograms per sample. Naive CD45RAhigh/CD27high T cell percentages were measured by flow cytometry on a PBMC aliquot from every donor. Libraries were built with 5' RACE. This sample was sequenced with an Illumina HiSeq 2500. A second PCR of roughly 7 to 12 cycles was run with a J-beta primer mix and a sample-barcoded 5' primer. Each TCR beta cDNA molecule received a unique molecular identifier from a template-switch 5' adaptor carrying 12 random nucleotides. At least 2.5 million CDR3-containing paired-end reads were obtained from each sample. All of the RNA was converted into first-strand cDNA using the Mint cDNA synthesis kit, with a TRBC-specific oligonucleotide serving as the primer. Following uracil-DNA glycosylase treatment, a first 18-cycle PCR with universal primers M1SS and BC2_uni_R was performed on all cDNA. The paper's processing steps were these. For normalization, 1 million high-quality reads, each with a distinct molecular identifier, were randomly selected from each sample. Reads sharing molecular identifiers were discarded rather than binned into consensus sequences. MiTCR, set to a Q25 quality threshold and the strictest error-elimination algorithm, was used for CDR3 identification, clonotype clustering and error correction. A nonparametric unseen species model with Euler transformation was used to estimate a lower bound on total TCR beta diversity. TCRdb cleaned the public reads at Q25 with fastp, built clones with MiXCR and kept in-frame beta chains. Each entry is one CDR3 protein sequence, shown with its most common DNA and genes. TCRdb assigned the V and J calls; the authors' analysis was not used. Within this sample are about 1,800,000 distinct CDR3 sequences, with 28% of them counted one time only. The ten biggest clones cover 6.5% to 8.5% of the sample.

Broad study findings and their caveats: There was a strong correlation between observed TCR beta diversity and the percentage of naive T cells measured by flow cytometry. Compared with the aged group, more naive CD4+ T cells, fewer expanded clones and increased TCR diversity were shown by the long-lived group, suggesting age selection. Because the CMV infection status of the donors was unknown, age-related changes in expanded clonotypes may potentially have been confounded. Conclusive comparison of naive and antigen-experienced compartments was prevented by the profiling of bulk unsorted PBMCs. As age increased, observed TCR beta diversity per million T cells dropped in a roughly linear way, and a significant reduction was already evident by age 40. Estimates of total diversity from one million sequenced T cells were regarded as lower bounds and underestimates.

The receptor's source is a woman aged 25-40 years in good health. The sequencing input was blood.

The CDR3 region reads CSVSELAADNEQFF. The DNA reads TGCAGCGTTTCCGAACTAGCTGCTGACAATGAGCAGTTCTTC. The rearranged segments are TRBV29-1 and TRBJ2-1, with TRBD2 as a weak D call on 6 bases. The germline V gene specifies SQVTM as CDR1 and ANQGSEA as CDR2. The CDR3, cysteine through phenylalanine, is 14 amino acids long. Kept here is only the CDR3 DNA, which spans 42 bases and is read in frame from base 1. V gives up 5 bases and J gives up 5 bases, and the segment between their germline ends measures 16 bases.